The T cell receptor (beta chain) under discussion was sequenced for a study of metastatic and nonmetastatic thyroid tumors. TCRdb redid the clone calls on the PCR reads using MiXCR. The table records tens of thousands of clones, roughly 19% of them present only once. Each patient went into thyroid surgery without having received any treatment. Trimming cost V 4 bases and J 4 bases, with 14 bases left between them. The V gene's germline CDR1 is SNHLY and CDR2 FYNNEI. This CDR3 is built from 14 residues. The chain combines TRBV2 with TRBJ2-7; D is uncertain. Sequences were obtained from blood. The sequence derives from a female donor with papillary thyroid cancer or a benign thyroid nodule (not recorded which). Some clones in this sample may be carry-over from other donors' samples. The CDR3 here is CASSAETWAYEQYF. The CDR3 DNA reads TGTGCCAGCAGTGCCGAGACATGGGCTTACGAGCAGTACTTC. Combining the CDR3 with reference TRBV2 and TRBJ2-7 gives the whole variable domain EPEVTQTPSHQVTQMGQEVILRCVPISNHLYFYWYRQILGQKVEFLVSFYNNEISEKSEIFDDQFSVERPDGSNFTLKIRSTKLEDSAMYFCASSAETWAYEQYFGPGTRLTVT.